The present T cell receptor (beta chain) was sequenced within a study of response to subunit inactivated influenza vaccine. Study-wide points: The study's authors posited that every seasonal influenza vaccination enlists few new T cells.

This CDR3 region has 15 residues. V lost 2 bases to trimming and J lost 5 bases; unmatched junction nucleotides: 5. Germline assignment: CDR1 SGHTA and CDR2 FQGNSA. This clonotype was counted a few times. Antigen specificity is unknown. One entry per CDR3 protein, called by TCRdb with MiXCR from the RT-PCR reads. The sample comprises fewer than 550,000 distinct CDR3 sequences, roughly 23% of which are singletons, and 1.5% to 2% rests with the top ten. Here the sequenced sample was CD4+ T cells sorted from PBMCs, taken about 5 days after vaccination. The receptor comes from a man aged 45-65 years who received an inactivated influenza vaccine. This chain connects TRBV7-2 to TRBJ2-2, with TRBD2 matching over 7 bases. CDR3 nucleotides: TGTGCCAGCAGCTTAAGTACGGGAGGAACCGGGGAGCTGTTTTTT. This codes for CASSLSTGGTGELFF.